Listed below are T cell receptor beta chains from one sample, sequenced in a study of tumor-infiltrating lymphocytes in primary liver carcinoma. In TCRdb, the multiplex PCR reads were re-called with MiXCR into one record per CDR3 protein. Of approximately 190,000 distinct CDR3 sequences listed, around four fifths are singletons. The sample was tumor tissue from primary liver carcinoma. These receptors came from a man aged 35 to 55 with primary liver carcinoma and hepatitis B virus infection. The CDR3 runs from the conserved cysteine through the conserved F or W. D genes are given only for firm matches. Rows give clone size only sometimes, using once, few, many, or a class for an expanded clone.

D gene: -
V gene: TRBV18
J gene: TRBJ2-1
clone size: -
CDR3 protein: CASSPNRANSYNEHFF
CDR3 DNA: TGTGCCAGCTCACCAAACAGGGCGAACTCCTACAATGAGCACTTCTTC

D gene: TRBD1
V gene: TRBV5-4
J gene: TRBJ1-6
clone size: -
CDR3 protein: CANTGQASPLHF
CDR3 DNA: TGTGCCAACACCGGACAGGCGTCACCCCTCCACTTT

D gene: -
V gene: TRBV6-1
J gene: TRBJ1-4
clone size: -
CDR3 protein: CASREAGIAANEKLFF
CDR3 DNA: TGTGCCAGCAGAGAAGCGGGTATTGCAGCTAATGAAAAACTGTTTTTT

D gene: TRBD2
V gene: TRBV10-3
J gene: TRBJ2-7
clone size: -
CDR3 protein: CVIKEASGSIEQYF
CDR3 DNA: TGTGTCATCAAAGAGGCTAGCGGGAGTATTGAGCAGTACTTC

D gene: -
V gene: TRBV28
J gene: TRBJ1-5
clone size: many
CDR3 protein: CASTEDSVQPQHF
CDR3 DNA: TGTGCCAGCACCGAAGACAGTGTCCAGCCCCAGCATTTT

D gene: -
V gene: TRBV4-1
J gene: TRBJ2-1
clone size: -
CDR3 protein: CTSSHESATQYNEQFF
CDR3 DNA: TGCACCAGCAGCCATGAGTCAGCGACCCAATACAATGAGCAGTTCTTC

D gene: -
V gene: TRBV6-6
J gene: TRBJ2-1
clone size: -
CDR3 protein: CASSPRDEYFF
CDR3 DNA: TGTGCCAGCAGCCCGCGGGATGAGTACTTCTTC

D gene: -
V gene: TRBV12-5
J gene: TRBJ2-3
clone size: -
CDR3 protein: CVSGRPGDGPDTQYF
CDR3 DNA: TGTGTTAGTGGCAGACCGGGAGATGGTCCAGATACGCAGTATTTT

D gene: -
V gene: TRBV4-1
J gene: TRBJ1-5
clone size: -
CDR3 protein: CASRQDLWLSAKQPQHF
CDR3 DNA: TGCGCCAGCAGGCAAGATTTATGGCTATCGGCGAAACAGCCCCAGCATTTT

D gene: -
V gene: TRBV29-1
J gene: TRBJ2-3
clone size: -
CDR3 protein: CSVGLSDTQYF
CDR3 DNA: TGCAGCGTTGGGCTTTCAGATACGCAGTACTTT

D gene: TRBD1
V gene: TRBV4-2
J gene: TRBJ2-7
clone size: -
CDR3 protein: CASNQNSGGSSYEQYF
CDR3 DNA: TGTGCCAGCAACCAAAACTCAGGGGGTTCCTCGTACGAGCAGTACTTC

D gene: -
V gene: TRBV11-3
J gene: TRBJ2-4
clone size: -
CDR3 protein: CTSSLVASSDKNIQYF
CDR3 DNA: TGTACCAGCAGCTTAGTTGCCTCTTCGGACAAAAACATTCAATACTTC

D gene: -
V gene: TRBV29-1
J gene: TRBJ2-7
clone size: many
CDR3 protein: CSAAGDGGYEQYF
CDR3 DNA: TGCAGCGCGGCAGGGGACGGCGGATACGAGCAGTACTTC

D gene: -
V gene: TRBV4-1
J gene: TRBJ2-5
clone size: -
CDR3 protein: CASSQDWGARQESQYF
CDR3 DNA: TGTGCCAGCAGCCAAGATTGGGGAGCTCGCCAAGAGTCCCAGTACTTC

D gene: TRBD2
V gene: TRBV29-1
J gene: TRBJ2-7
clone size: -
CDR3 protein: CIISRGGSGAEQYF
CDR3 DNA: TGCATCATATCCCGCGGGGGTAGCGGGGCGGAGCAGTACTTC

D gene: -
V gene: TRBV2
J gene: TRBJ1-1
clone size: -
CDR3 protein: CASTVDMVETEAFF
CDR3 DNA: TGTGCCAGCACTGTGGACATGGTCGAAACTGAAGCTTTCTTT

D gene: -
V gene: TRBV10-3
J gene: TRBJ2-2
clone size: many
CDR3 protein: CASLAAGNTGELFF
CDR3 DNA: TGTGCCAGTTTAGCAGCAGGGAACACCGGGGAGCTGTTTTTT

D gene: TRBD1
V gene: TRBV19
J gene: TRBJ2-7
clone size: few
CDR3 protein: CASSMAGTGTYEQYF
CDR3 DNA: TGTGCCAGTAGTATGGCCGGGACAGGGACCTACGAGCAGTACTTC

D gene: -
V gene: TRBV29-1
J gene: TRBJ2-2
clone size: -
CDR3 protein: CSALTNEANTSELFF
CDR3 DNA: TGCAGCGCTCTTACTAACGAGGCGAACACCTCGGAGCTGTTTTTT

D gene: -
V gene: TRBV4-3
J gene: TRBJ2-7
clone size: few
CDR3 protein: CTSSQDYSYEQYF
CDR3 DNA: TGCACCAGTAGCCAAGACTATTCCTACGAGCAGTACTTC

D gene: -
V gene: TRBV6-2/TRBV6-3
J gene: TRBJ2-5
clone size: -
CDR3 protein: CAGGRDTQYF
CDR3 DNA: TGTGCCGGGGGTCGGGATACCCAGTATTTC

D gene: TRBD2
V gene: TRBV6-2/TRBV6-3
J gene: TRBJ2-5
clone size: -
CDR3 protein: CASNFGLANTRYF
CDR3 DNA: TGTGCCAGCAATTTCGGACTAGCGAACACCCGGTACTTC

D gene: TRBD2
V gene: TRBV6-6
J gene: TRBJ2-1
clone size: once
CDR3 protein: CASSTTTSGGGNEQFF
CDR3 DNA: TGTGCCAGCAGTACGACCACATCGGGAGGCGGCAATGAGCAGTTCTTC

D gene: TRBD1
V gene: TRBV29-1
J gene: TRBJ2-5
clone size: once
CDR3 protein: CSAPRGQGDTQYF
CDR3 DNA: TGCAGTGCCCCACGAGGACAGGGAGATACCCAGTACTTC

D gene: -
V gene: TRBV5-5
J gene: TRBJ2-7
clone size: -
CDR3 protein: CASSCGLSYEQYF
CDR3 DNA: TGTGCCAGCAGCTGCGGTCTCTCCTACGAGCAGTACTTC

D gene: -
V gene: TRBV11-2
J gene: TRBJ2-7
clone size: few
CDR3 protein: CASGSNRNSYKQYF
CDR3 DNA: TGTGCCAGCGGCTCTAACAGGAATTCCTACAAGCAGTACTTC

D gene: -
V gene: TRBV6-5
J gene: TRBJ1-6
clone size: -
CDR3 protein: CASSYAIPREGHNSPLHF
CDR3 DNA: TGTGCCAGCAGCTACGCAATTCCACGGGAAGGGCATAATTCACCCCTCCACTTT

D gene: -
V gene: TRBV4-2
J gene: TRBJ2-1
clone size: -
CDR3 protein: CTSIQEVAVASYNEQFF
CDR3 DNA: TGTACTAGCATCCAAGAGGTAGCGGTGGCCTCCTACAATGAGCAGTTCTTC

D gene: TRBD2
V gene: TRBV6-5
J gene: TRBJ2-1
clone size: -
CDR3 protein: CANSPRTGGELFF
CDR3 DNA: TGTGCCAACAGTCCCCGTACGGGGGGTGAGCTGTTCTTC

D gene: TRBD2
V gene: TRBV2
J gene: TRBJ2-1
clone size: few
CDR3 protein: CASSVGLAGGGGHEQFF
CDR3 DNA: TGTGCCAGCAGTGTCGGACTAGCGGGGGGAGGGGGTCATGAGCAGTTCTTC

D gene: -
V gene: TRBV11-2
J gene: TRBJ2-7
clone size: -
CDR3 protein: CARRSNRNSYEQYF
CDR3 DNA: TGTGCCCGCAGATCTAACAGGAACTCATACGAGCAGTACTTC

D gene: -
V gene: TRBV10-2
J gene: TRBJ1-2
clone size: -
CDR3 protein: CTSSEVVNYGYTF
CDR3 DNA: TGCACCAGCAGTGAAGTCGTTAACTATGGCTACACCTTC

D gene: -
V gene: TRBV4-3
J gene: TRBJ2-7
clone size: -
CDR3 protein: CASSHGLTGSHEQYF
CDR3 DNA: TGCGCCAGCAGCCACGGCCTGACAGGCTCCCACGAGCAGTACTTC

D gene: -
V gene: TRBV28
J gene: TRBJ2-7
clone size: -
CDR3 protein: CASILGGGQYEQYF
CDR3 DNA: TGTGCCAGCATTCTCGGAGGGGGGCAATATGAGCAGTACTTT

D gene: -
V gene: TRBV29-1
J gene: TRBJ1-1
clone size: -
CDR3 protein: CTVSAGWVMNTEVFF
CDR3 DNA: TGCACCGTTTCCGCAGGGTGGGTAATGAACACTGAAGTTTTCTTT

D gene: -
V gene: TRBV4-3
J gene: TRBJ2-7
clone size: -
CDR3 protein: CASSQDRGAGDEEYF
CDR3 DNA: TGCGCCAGTAGCCAAGATAGGGGGGCGGGAGACGAGGAGTACTTT

D gene: -
V gene: TRBV10-3
J gene: TRBJ2-7
clone size: -
CDR3 protein: CAVSGPGKQEQYF
CDR3 DNA: TGTGCCGTCAGTGGGCCGGGAAAGCAGGAGCAGTACTTC

D gene: -
V gene: TRBV5-4
J gene: TRBJ2-3
clone size: -
CDR3 protein: CASSLPYADTQYF
CDR3 DNA: TGTGCCAGCAGCTTGCCATACGCAGATACGCAATATTTT

D gene: -
V gene: TRBV25-1
J gene: TRBJ1-5
clone size: few
CDR3 protein: CASSAGGLGSNQPQHF
CDR3 DNA: TGTGCCAGCAGTGCTGGGGGCCTAGGGAGCAATCAGCCCCAGCATTTT

D gene: -
V gene: TRBV2
J gene: TRBJ1-5
clone size: -
CDR3 protein: CASSTVGGNQPQHF
CDR3 DNA: TGTGCCAGCAGCACCGTAGGGGGCAATCAGCCCCAGCATTTT

D gene: TRBD2
V gene: TRBV10-3
J gene: TRBJ2-3
clone size: -
CDR3 protein: CAISVSNGSGETDTQYF
CDR3 DNA: TGTGCCATCAGTGTATCAAATGGTAGCGGGGAGACAGATACGCAGTATTTT

D gene: TRBD1
V gene: TRBV6-1
J gene: TRBJ1-1
clone size: -
CDR3 protein: CASPRTGGTVAFF
CDR3 DNA: TGTGCAAGCCCCAGGACAGGGGGCACTGTAGCTTTCTTT

D gene: -
V gene: TRBV6-6
J gene: TRBJ1-1
clone size: -
CDR3 protein: CASRIGGTTESFF
CDR3 DNA: TGTGCCAGCAGAATAGGGGGGACTACTGAATCTTTCTTT

D gene: -
V gene: TRBV5-5
J gene: TRBJ1-5
clone size: -
CDR3 protein: CTSILIAVNQPQHF
CDR3 DNA: TGTACCAGCATCTTGATCGCAGTTAATCAGCCCCAGCATTTT

D gene: -
V gene: TRBV10-3
J gene: TRBJ1-2
clone size: few
CDR3 protein: CAIPGLGATGYTF
CDR3 DNA: TGTGCCATTCCGGGACTGGGGGCGACCGGCTACACCTTC

D gene: TRBD2
V gene: TRBV6-1
J gene: TRBJ2-3
clone size: -
CDR3 protein: CTSIEIAGGRIDTQYF
CDR3 DNA: TGTACCAGCATTGAAATAGCGGGAGGGAGGATAGATACGCAGTATTTT

D gene: TRBD1
V gene: TRBV7-8
J gene: TRBJ1-6
clone size: -
CDR3 protein: CACSGSGTATSPLHF
CDR3 DNA: TGTGCCTGCAGCGGATCCGGGACAGCTACTTCACCCCTCCACTTC

D gene: TRBD2
V gene: TRBV11-3
J gene: TRBJ2-1
clone size: -
CDR3 protein: CASSTGISGLHNEQFF
CDR3 DNA: TGTGCCAGCAGCACCGGGATTAGCGGGCTACACAATGAGCAATTCTTC

D gene: TRBD1
V gene: TRBV29-1
J gene: TRBJ1-6
clone size: -
CDR3 protein: CSVSTGTGPGSPLHF
CDR3 DNA: TGCAGCGTTTCTACCGGGACAGGGCCAGGTTCACCCCTCCACTTT

D gene: -
V gene: TRBV11-3
J gene: TRBJ2-1
clone size: -
CDR3 protein: CPSSLCVSNNEQFF
CDR3 DNA: TGTCCCAGCAGCCTATGCGTCTCGAACAATGAGCAGTTCTTC

D gene: -
V gene: TRBV6-1
J gene: TRBJ2-5
clone size: -
CDR3 protein: CASSETLAGGGDTQYF
CDR3 DNA: TGTGCCAGCAGTGAAACCCTAGCAGGAGGAGGGGATACCCAGTACTTC